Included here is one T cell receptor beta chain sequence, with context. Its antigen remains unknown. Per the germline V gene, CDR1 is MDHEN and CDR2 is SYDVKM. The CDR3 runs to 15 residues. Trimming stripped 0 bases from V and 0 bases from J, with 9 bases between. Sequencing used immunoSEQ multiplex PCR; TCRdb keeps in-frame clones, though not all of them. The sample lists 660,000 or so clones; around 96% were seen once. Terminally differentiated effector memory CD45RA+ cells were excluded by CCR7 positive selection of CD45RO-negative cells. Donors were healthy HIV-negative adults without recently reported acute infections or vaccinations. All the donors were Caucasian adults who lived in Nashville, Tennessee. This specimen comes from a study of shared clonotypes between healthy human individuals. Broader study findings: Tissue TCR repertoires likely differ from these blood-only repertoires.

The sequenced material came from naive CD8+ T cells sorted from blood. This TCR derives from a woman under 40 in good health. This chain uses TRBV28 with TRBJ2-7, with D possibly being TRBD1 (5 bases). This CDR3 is CASSLWFDSSYEQYF. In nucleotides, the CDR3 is TGTGCCAGCAGTTTATGGTTTGACAGCTCCTACGAGCAGTACTTC.